The 24 T cell receptor beta chains below all came from one sample that was sequenced in a study of breast tumors, draining lymph nodes, adjacent tissues. A single record per CDR3 protein comes from TCRdb applying MiXCR to the multiplex PCR reads. The data contain some 230,000 distinct CDR3 sequences, under 40% of them singletons. Axillary draining lymph nodes of breast cancer patients supplied the node samples. Sequenced input: axillary lymph node tissue. The source of these receptors is a female donor with breast cancer. Some clones in this sample may be carry-over from other donors' samples.

This clonotype was counted ten times or more. V usage is TRBV10-3 and J usage is TRBJ1-2; TRBD1 agrees at 10 bases. Germline assignment: CDR1 ENHRY and CDR2 SYGVKD. V lost 8 bases to trimming and J lost 4 bases; unmatched junction nucleotides: 4. The CDR3 spans 13 residues. For the CDR3, the DNA is TGTGCCATCCAGGACAGGGGGACCTATGGCTACACCTTC. This encodes CAIQDRGTYGYTF.

This clonotype was counted between two and nine times. The CDR3 DNA is TGTGCCAGCTCACCAAGGATTTACGATCAGCCCCAGCATTTT. This sequence encodes CASSPRIYDQPQHF. The chain employs TRBV18 and TRBJ1-5, with no clear D. The V end lost 2 bases, the J end lost 5 bases, and 10 bases lay between the germline ends. CDR1 and CDR2 (germline): KGHSH, LQKENI. The CDR3 length is 14 residues.

This clonotype was observed at least ten times. The genes are TRBV25-1 and TRBJ1-5; 11 positions agree with TRBD1. The CDR3 loop spans 16 amino acids. Germline V gives CDR1 MGHDK, CDR2 SYGVNS. Trimming took 2 bases from V and 6 from J; bases not matched to a gene: 6. CDR3 coding DNA: TGTGCCAGCAGTGAAGCCGGGACAGGGGGTGGTCAGCCCCAGCATTTT. As protein: CASSEAGTGGGQPQHF.

This clonotype appeared many times. The rearrangement uses TRBV20-1 and TRBJ1-6; TRBD1 is a possible D gene (6 bases). Germline CDR1 DFQATT, CDR2 SNEGSKA (reference sequence). Trimming removed 5 bases from V and 7 bases from J, with 24 bases in between. CDR3 length: 17 residues. CDR3 region: CSAGESGLPGQNSPLHF. DNA of the CDR3: TGCAGTGCTGGGGAAAGCGGTTTACCGGGACAAAATTCACCCCTCCACTTT.

This clonotype was seen at least ten times. This rearrangement joins TRBV11-1 to TRBJ2-5; a weak D match, TRBD2 (6 bases). Trimming stripped 5 bases from V and 5 bases from J, with 18 bases between. Germline CDR1 and CDR2: SGHAT and FQDESV (reference sequence). The CDR3 spans 15 residues. The CDR3 DNA sequence: TGTGCCAGCAGCCCGGGGGACTTTACGGGGGAGACCCAGTACTTC. Protein sequence: CASSPGDFTGETQYF.

This clonotype came up once. The CDR3 nucleotides read TGTGCCAGCATCGTCTCTGGAAACACCATATATTTT. This encodes CASIVSGNTIYF. J is TRBJ1-3 and V is TRBV25-1; D is ambiguous. Trimming removed 7 bases at V and 0 bases at J, with 4 bases between. The CDR3 spans 12 residues. Germline values: CDR1 MGHDK, CDR2 SYGVNS.

The gene calls are TRBV24-1 and TRBJ1-2, with 7 positions matching TRBD1. This CDR3 comprises 12 residues. Germline-derived CDR1 and CDR2 are KGHDR and SFDVKD. V dropped 7 bases and J dropped 8; count of bases not matched to a gene: 6. CDR3 sequence reads: CATSYQGDGYTF. DNA for the CDR3: TGTGCCACCAGCTATCAGGGGGACGGCTACACCTTC.

The J gene is TRBJ2-3, the V gene TRBV28; D is perhaps TRBD1 (6 bases). V lost 1 base to trimming and J lost 4 bases, with 9 bases between them. There are 14 residues in the CDR3. Germline loops: CDR1 MDHEN, CDR2 SYDVKM. The CDR3 sequence is CASSLLNRADTQYF. CDR3 nucleotides: TGTGCCAGCAGTTTATTGAACAGGGCAGATACGCAGTATTTT.

This clonotype came up once. CDR3 in DNA: TGTGCCTGGAGTGTGAGCGGGAGCTCCTACGAGCAGTACTTC. The encoded protein is CAWSVSGSSYEQYF. This sequence joins TRBV30 and TRBJ2-7; TRBD2 agrees at 8 bases. The CDR3 extends over 14 amino acids. CDR1 is GTSNPN and CDR2 is SVGIG in the germline V gene (reference sequence). Losses at the gene ends were 0 bases for V and 0 bases for J; bases not matched to a gene: 1.

The chain combines TRBV10-3 with TRBJ2-5; 10 bases match TRBD1. This CDR3 comprises 15 residues. After removal of 5 bases from V and 5 bases from J, the junction contained 8 bases not matched to a gene. Germline V gives CDR1 ENHRY, CDR2 SYGVKD. The CDR3, as DNA: TGTGCCATCAGTTCGGGGACAGGGGTCTTTGAGACCCAGTACTTC. It yields the protein CAISSGTGVFETQYF.

On this clonotype: A read error may produce the germline difference seen at one junction end. The gene calls are TRBV24-1 and TRBJ2-7; D gene uncertain. Germline V gene data show CDR1 as KGHDR and CDR2 as SFDVKD. This CDR3 comprises 14 residues. The CDR3 spells CASSEVYRSYEQYF. CDR3 nucleotides: TGTGCCAGCAGTGAAGTATATAGATCCTACGAGCAGTACTTC.

The V call is TRBV24-1, the J call TRBJ1-4; 9 positions match TRBD1. V gave up 6 bases and J gave up 4 bases; unmatched junction bases: 5. CDR1 and CDR2 from the germline V gene are KGHDR and SFDVKD. The CDR3 length is 15 residues. In DNA, the CDR3 is TGTGCCACCAGTCCTAGGACAGGGGATAATGAAAAACTGTTTTTT. This gives the protein CATSPRTGDNEKLFF.

This clonotype occurred a few times. The chain joins TRBV5-1 to TRBJ2-5; TRBD2 might be the D (5 bases). The CDR3 totals 13 residues. V was trimmed by 4 bases and J by 5 bases, leaving 12 bases between them. Germline CDR1 reads SGHRS; CDR2 reads YFSETQ. CDR3 protein: CASSPLSEETQYF. The CDR3, as DNA: TGCGCCAGCAGCCCCCTTAGCGAGGAGACCCAGTACTTC.

This chain joins TRBV2 and TRBJ2-1; 7 nucleotides match TRBD1. CDR1 is SNHLY, CDR2 FYNNEI, per germline. Germline trimming cut 2 bases from V and 5 bases from J; bases unmatched to any gene: 9. The length of the CDR3 is 16 residues. The CDR3 protein is CASSEIGTDLNNEQFF. The CDR3 DNA sequence: TGTGCCAGCAGTGAAATTGGGACAGACCTTAACAATGAGCAGTTCTTC.

This clonotype showed up just once. V gene TRBV27 combines with J gene TRBJ1-2; the match to TRBD1 covers 7 bases. The CDR3 loop spans 15 amino acids. J lost 1 base, V lost 2 bases, and 4 bases had no gene match. The germline V gene encodes CDR1 MNHEY and CDR2 SMNVEV (reference sequence). The CDR3 DNA is TGTGCCAGCAGTTTAAAAGGGGGCGGTAACTATGGCTACACCTTC. This sequence encodes CASSLKGGGNYGYTF.

This clonotype was seen ten or more times. The rearrangement uses TRBV29-1 and TRBJ2-5; maybe TRBD2 (5 bases). The germline V and J ends were trimmed by 3 bases and 5 bases, with 10 bases remaining between them. The CDR3 is made up of 12 amino acids. Looked up from germline, CDR1 is SQVTM and CDR2 is ANQGSEA. The CDR3 DNA reads as TGCAGCGTTGAGTCGGCGGGCGAGACCCAGTACTTC. It specifies CSVESAGETQYF.

This clonotype was counted ten times or more. The genes are TRBV7-2 and TRBJ2-5; 7 nucleotides line up with TRBD1. CDR1 is SGHTA, CDR2 FQGNSA, per germline. The junction had 2 bases not matched to a gene; V was cut back by 1 base and J by 0 bases. The CDR3 covers 15 residues. CDR3 sequence (DNA): TGTGCCAGCAGCTTAGAGGGGGCGTACCAAGAGACCCAGTACTTC. Protein product: CASSLEGAYQETQYF.

This chain uses TRBV19 with TRBJ2-5; 8 bases match TRBD1. V was clipped by 9 bases and J by 0 bases; unmatched bases: 3. The CDR3 has 13 amino acids. CDR1 and CDR2 from the germline V gene are LNHDA and SQIVND (reference sequence). The CDR3 region is CASPTGDQETQYF. Written as DNA, the CDR3 is TGTGCCAGCCCGACAGGGGACCAAGAGACCCAGTACTTC. The variable domain in full, with the rest retrieved from reference TRBV19 and TRBJ2-5, is DGGITQSPKYLFRKEGQNVTLSCEQNLNHDAMYWYRQDPGQGLRLIYYSQIVNDFQKGDIAEGYSVSREKKESFPLTVTSAQKNPTAFYLCASPTGDQETQYFGPGTRLLVL.

The chain is built from TRBV20-1 and TRBJ2-1, with 11 bases fitting TRBD2. Germline V gives CDR1 DFQATT, CDR2 SNEGSKA (reference sequence). J lost 4 bases, V lost 0 bases, and 5 bases had no gene match. The CDR3 is made up of 16 amino acids. Here the CDR3 DNA reads TGCAGTGCTAGAGATGAAACTAGCGGGAGTTACAATGAGCAGTTCTTC. It translates to CSARDETSGSYNEQFF.

This clonotype was seen many times. This chain connects TRBV11-3 to TRBJ2-3, with TRBD2 as a possible D gene (6 bases). CDR1 and CDR2 (germline): SGHNT, YENEEA. This CDR3 is 16 amino acids long. V lost 4 bases and J 2 bases, leaving 16 bases between the germline ends. Here the CDR3 reads CASSSGGSGYTDTQYF. CDR3 nucleotides: TGTGCCAGCAGCTCCGGGGGTAGCGGATACACAGATACGCAGTATTTT.

This clonotype occurred many times. The chain combines TRBV19 with TRBJ2-3; 7 nucleotides line up with TRBD1. The CDR3 covers 14 residues. With V trimmed by 3 bases and J by 0 bases, 0 bases remained unmatched. CDR1 is LNHDA and CDR2 is SQIVND in the germline V gene (reference sequence). The CDR3 DNA reads TGTGCCAGTAGTATGACAGGGAGCACAGATACGCAGTATTTT. Its translation is CASSMTGSTDTQYF. The whole variable domain, filled in from reference TRBV19 and TRBJ2-3, reads DGGITQSPKYLFRKEGQNVTLSCEQNLNHDAMYWYRQDPGQGLRLIYYSQIVNDFQKGDIAEGYSVSREKKESFPLTVTSAQKNPTAFYLCASSMTGSTDTQYFGPGTRLTVL.

Details on this clonotype: One base away lies a much larger clone, so this may be a sequencing read error. The chain carries TRBV5-5 and TRBJ2-5; D is undetermined. V dropped 1 base and J dropped 7 bases, with 8 bases sitting between them. Germline lookup yields CDR1 SGHKS and CDR2 YYEKEE (reference sequence). CDR3 length equals 12 residues. CDR3 nucleotides: TGTGCCAGCAGCTTGTGGGAAGCGACCCAGTACTTC. Translation gives CASSLWEATQYF.

This clonotype was detected many times. The chain combines TRBV20-1 with TRBJ1-2, with TRBD1 matching over 7 bases. The ends lost 1 base at V and 4 bases at J; junction bases unmatched: 12. The CDR3 is made up of 16 amino acids. Germline-derived CDR1 and CDR2 are DFQATT and SNEGSKA (reference sequence). The CDR3 sequence: CSARVGGKGGSYGYTF. Here the CDR3 DNA reads TGCAGTGCTAGAGTAGGAGGGAAAGGGGGCAGCTATGGCTACACCTTC.

This clonotype was seen repeatedly, ten times or more. V usage is TRBV12-3 or TRBV12-4 and J usage is TRBJ1-6; the match to TRBD1 covers 9 bases. With V trimmed by 2 bases and J by 7 bases, 9 bases remained unmatched. CDR3 length: 17 residues. CDR3 DNA sequence: TGTGCCAGCAGTTTACCCCGGACAGGGGCGAGAAATTCACCCCTCCACTTT. Translation: CASSLPRTGARNSPLHF.